A selection of T cell receptor beta chains follows, all from one sample in a study of T cell responses to AZD1222 COVID-19 vaccine. Using immunoSEQ multiplex PCR, the repertoire was profiled, and TCRdb retains in-frame clones only, with some absent. This repertoire shows just under 95,000 clones, over 75% found once; its top ten account for 10% to 15%. The sequencing here drew on peripheral blood, taken on day 0 of AZD1222 vaccination. These receptors all come from an adult in good health. The CDR3 runs from the conserved cysteine through the conserved F or W. A D gene is named only where the DNA matches it firmly. The size field is filled for only some rows; it gives once, few, many or a size class.

size	D	V	J	CDR3	DNA
.	TRBD2	TRBV7-8	TRBJ2-3	CASSSTWTSGRDTQYF	TGTGCCAGCAGCTCCACATGGACTAGCGGGCGAGATACGCAGTATTTT
.	.	TRBV28	TRBJ1-5	CASSSGPTGQFNQPQHF	TGTGCCAGCAGTTCGGGCCCCACAGGACAGTTCAATCAGCCCCAGCATTTT
few	TRBD2	TRBV15	TRBJ2-3	CATSRDAGVTDTQYF	TGTGCCACCAGCAGAGATGCGGGGGTCACAGATACGCAGTATTTT
.	TRBD2	TRBV5-1	TRBJ2-5	CASSLGTSGQETQYF	TGCGCCAGCAGCTTGGGGACTAGCGGACAAGAGACCCAGTACTTC
once	.	TRBV6-6	TRBJ2-3	CASSPGTDTQYF	TGTGCCAGCAGTCCCGGGACAGATACGCAGTATTTT
once	.	TRBV6-1	TRBJ1-2	CASSEGTGIRSYGYTF	TGTGCCAGCAGTGAAGGCACAGGCATTCGAAGCTATGGCTACACCTTC
.	TRBD2	TRBV5-1	TRBJ2-5	CASSLAAGGKVETQYF	TGCGCCAGCAGCTTGGCAGCGGGGGGAAAGGTAGAGACCCAGTACTTC
.	TRBD1	TRBV28	TRBJ1-2	CASSLGQENYGYTF	TGTGCCAGCAGCCTGGGACAGGAAAACTATGGCTACACCTTC
.	TRBD1	TRBV28	TRBJ1-5	CASRVTGQGNQPQHF	TGTGCCAGCAGAGTAACCGGACAGGGGAATCAGCCCCAGCATTTT
.	.	TRBV4-1	TRBJ2-7	CASSQGTGRYEQYF	TGCGCCAGCAGCCAAGGAACGGGGAGGTACGAGCAGTACTTC
.	.	TRBV30	TRBJ1-1	CAWKEGTEAFF	TGTGCCTGGAAAGAGGGAACTGAAGCTTTCTTT
.	.	TRBV7-9	TRBJ1-1	CASSPLTEAFF	TGTGCCAGCAGCCCCTTGACTGAAGCTTTCTTT
.	.	TRBV6-1	TRBJ1-3	CASSERVAGPNSGNTIYF	TGTGCCAGCAGTGAGAGGGTGGCGGGTCCTAACTCTGGAAACACCATATATTTT
.	TRBD2	TRBV5-1	TRBJ2-3	CASSSTSGGGTDTQYF	TGCGCCAGCAGCTCGACTAGCGGGGGGGGCACAGATACGCAGTATTTT
.	TRBD1	TRBV6-5	TRBJ2-3	CASNQQGAIDTQYF	TGTGCCAGCAACCAACAGGGGGCGATAGATACGCAGTATTTT
.	.	TRBV6-1	TRBJ1-2	CASSETGTAIGYTF	TGTGCCAGCAGTGAAACCGGGACGGCTATAGGCTACACCTTC
.	TRBD1	TRBV19	TRBJ2-7	CASTGTGSYEQYF	TGTGCCAGTACCGGGACAGGGTCCTACGAGCAGTACTTC
.	.	TRBV27	TRBJ2-7	CASSGGLGNEQYF	TGTGCCAGCAGTGGTGGCCTGGGGAACGAGCAGTACTTC
.	.	TRBV2	TRBJ1-1	CASSTSTGEAFF	TGTGCCAGCAGTACCAGCACGGGGGAAGCTTTCTTT
.	.	TRBV4-2	TRBJ2-7	CASSQGGRVDYEQYF	TGTGCCAGCAGCCAAGGGGGCAGGGTGGACTACGAGCAGTACTTC
.	TRBD1	TRBV19	TRBJ2-5	CASRVTGGETQYF	TGTGCCAGTAGGGTAACAGGGGGGGAGACCCAGTACTTC
.	.	TRBV10-1	TRBJ2-3	CASSDRGVDTQYF	TGCGCCAGCAGTGATCGTGGGGTGGATACGCAGTATTTT
once	TRBD1	TRBV11-1	TRBJ2-7	CASSPHLNRGRDEQYF	TGTGCCAGCAGCCCTCATTTGAACAGGGGGCGCGACGAGCAGTACTTC
.	.	TRBV15	TRBJ2-3	CATSRGGQGADTQYF	TGTGCCACCAGCAGAGGGGGGCAGGGCGCAGATACGCAGTATTTT
.	.	TRBV9	TRBJ2-3	CASSPTLGGTDTQYF	TGTGCCAGCAGCCCAACGTTAGGTGGCACAGATACGCAGTATTTT
.	.	TRBV4-1	TRBJ2-2	CASSQGPSRANTGELFF	TGCGCCAGCAGCCAAGGCCCGTCACGGGCGAACACCGGGGAGCTGTTTTTT
.	.	TRBV6-5	TRBJ1-2	CASSSPGDNGYTF	TGTGCCAGCAGTTCCCCGGGGGACAATGGCTACACCTTC
.	.	TRBV10-3	TRBJ1-2	CAISSDGSRGYTF	TGTGCCATCAGTTCGGACGGTTCTCGAGGCTACACCTTC
.	.	TRBV6-5	TRBJ1-2	CASSPPGRRGYGYTF	TGTGCCAGCAGTCCCCCTGGGCGCCGCGGGTATGGCTACACCTTC
.	.	TRBV11-3	TRBJ1-6	CASSLEWGSPLHF	TGTGCCAGCAGCTTAGAATGGGGTTCACCCCTCCACTTT
many	.	TRBV7-3	TRBJ2-6	CASSSTRTSSGANVLTF	TGTGCCAGCAGCTCGACTCGGACAAGCTCTGGGGCCAACGTCCTGACTTTC
.	TRBD1	TRBV11-3	TRBJ1-1	CASSADRGNTEAFF	TGTGCCAGCAGCGCCGACAGGGGGAACACTGAAGCTTTCTTT
.	.	TRBV14	TRBJ1-2	CASSQDFRSGGYTF	TGTGCCAGCAGCCAAGATTTCAGGTCGGGCGGCTACACCTTC
.	.	TRBV18	TRBJ1-1	CASSPKAARNTEAFF	TGTGCCAGCTCACCAAAGGCAGCCAGGAACACTGAAGCTTTCTTT
.	.	TRBV4-3	TRBJ2-5	CASSQVIGETQYF	TGCGCCAGCAGCCAAGTTATAGGGGAGACCCAGTACTTC
.	TRBD2	TRBV7-2	TRBJ2-3	CASSVRLAGEGDTQYF	TGTGCCAGCAGCGTACGACTAGCGGGGGAGGGAGATACGCAGTATTTT
.	.	TRBV7-9	TRBJ1-3	CASSAGITIYF	TGTGCCAGCAGCGCCGGTATCACCATATATTTT
.	TRBD2	TRBV3-1/TRBV3-2	TRBJ2-1	CASSQVPGGPYNEQFF	TGTGCCAGCAGCCAAGTGCCGGGGGGTCCCTACAATGAGCAGTTCTTC
.	.	TRBV4-1	TRBJ1-3	CASSQVRGSGNTIYF	TGCGCCAGCAGCCAAGTCAGAGGTTCTGGAAACACCATATATTTT
.	.	TRBV30	TRBJ1-2	CARDPEENYGYTF	TGTGCCCGCGACCCGGAGGAAAACTATGGCTACACCTTC
.	.	TRBV3-1/TRBV3-2	TRBJ1-1	CASSQVPNTEAFF	TGTGCCAGCAGCCAAGTTCCTAACACTGAAGCTTTCTTT
.	.	TRBV18	TRBJ1-3	CASSPNAGSLSGNTIYF	TGTGCCAGCTCACCAAACGCGGGCAGTCTCTCTGGAAACACCATATATTTT
.	TRBD1	TRBV5-1	TRBJ1-2	CASSQAGDRGRGGYTF	TGCGCCAGCAGCCAAGCAGGCGACAGGGGGCGAGGTGGCTACACCTTC
.	.	TRBV5-4	TRBJ2-3	CASTQGGGRSSTDTQYF	TGTGCCAGCACCCAAGGGGGGGGGCGCTCTAGCACAGATACGCAGTATTTT
.	.	TRBV11-2	TRBJ1-4	CASSFSNEKLFF	TGTGCCAGCAGCTTTAGTAATGAAAAACTGTTTTTT
.	.	TRBV7-2	TRBJ2-1	CASRLNSGKGNNEQFF	TGTGCCAGCAGACTTAATTCGGGAAAAGGGAACAATGAGCAGTTCTTC
.	.	TRBV30	TRBJ1-5	CAWRSPNRGDQPQHF	TGTGCCTGGAGGTCGCCCAATCGGGGGGATCAGCCCCAGCATTTT
.	.	TRBV3-1/TRBV3-2	TRBJ2-6	CASSQSSGNGANVLTF	TGTGCCAGCAGCCAATCTTCGGGGAACGGGGCCAACGTCCTGACTTTC
.	TRBD1	TRBV27	TRBJ1-1	CASSSYRDRVSPAPAFF	TGTGCCAGCAGTTCGTACCGGGACAGGGTTTCCCCCGCCCCAGCTTTCTTT
.	TRBD1	TRBV3-1/TRBV3-2	TRBJ1-2	CASSQAGTDLYGYTF	TGTGCCAGCAGCCAAGCCGGGACAGATCTCTATGGCTACACCTTC
.	.	TRBV5-4	TRBJ1-4	CASSTETGSNEKLFF	TGTGCCAGCAGCACGGAAACAGGGAGTAATGAAAAACTGTTTTTT
.	TRBD1	TRBV29-1	TRBJ2-7	CSVGGQGAGYEQYF	TGCAGCGTCGGTGGACAGGGGGCGGGCTACGAGCAGTACTTC